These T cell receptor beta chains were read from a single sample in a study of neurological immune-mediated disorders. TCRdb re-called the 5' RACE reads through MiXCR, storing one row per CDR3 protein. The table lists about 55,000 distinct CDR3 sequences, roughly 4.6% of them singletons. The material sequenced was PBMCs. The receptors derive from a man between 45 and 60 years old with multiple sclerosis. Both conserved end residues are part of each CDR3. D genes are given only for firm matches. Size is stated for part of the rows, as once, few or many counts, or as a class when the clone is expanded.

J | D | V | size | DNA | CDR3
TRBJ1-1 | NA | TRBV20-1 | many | TGCAGTGCTAGCGAGTACGCAGAACTGAACACTGAAGCTTTCTTT | CSASEYAELNTEAFF
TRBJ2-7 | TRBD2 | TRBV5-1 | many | TGCGCCAGCAGCCTCGGACTAGCGGGGGCCTACGAGCAGTACTTC | CASSLGLAGAYEQYF
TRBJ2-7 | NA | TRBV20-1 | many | TGCAGTGCTAGCCACAGAACCTACGAGCAGTACTTC | CSASHRTYEQYF
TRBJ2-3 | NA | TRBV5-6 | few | TGTGCCAGCAGCCGTCGGTCCCAGACAGATACGCAGTATTTT | CASSRRSQTDTQYF
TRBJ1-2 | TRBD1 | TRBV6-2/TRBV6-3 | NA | TGTGCCAGCAGTTTCAGGACAGGAGAAGGCTACACCTTC | CASSFRTGEGYTF
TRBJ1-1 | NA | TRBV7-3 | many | TGTGCCAGCAGCTCGGACAGTCTCACTGAAGCTTTCTTT | CASSSDSLTEAFF
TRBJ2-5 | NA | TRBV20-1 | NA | TGCAGTGCTAGAACCTTAAACACCAGTCCCCAAGAGACCCAGTACTTC | CSARTLNTSPQETQYF
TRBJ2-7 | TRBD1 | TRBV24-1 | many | TGTGCCAAAGAGAAGACGGGACAGGGGGCGACCGAGCAGTACTTC | CAKEKTGQGATEQYF
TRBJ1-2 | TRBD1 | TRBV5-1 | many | TGCGCCAGCAGCCGACAGGGATCGGATGGCTACACCTTC | CASSRQGSDGYTF
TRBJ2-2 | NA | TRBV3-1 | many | TGTGCCAGCAGTCTGCTAGAAGCGAACACCGGGGAGCTGTTTTTT | CASSLLEANTGELFF
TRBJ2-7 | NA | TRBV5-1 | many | TGCGCCAGCAGGCTGATGCCCGGGACCTTCTGGTACTTC | CASRLMPGTFWYF
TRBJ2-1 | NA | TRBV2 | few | TGTGCCAGCACCTCCCAGAGAGATGAGCAGTTCTTC | CASTSQRDEQFF
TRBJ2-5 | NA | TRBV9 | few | TGTGCCAGCAGCTTAGACACGGCGGTGGAGACCCAGTACTTC | CASSLDTAVETQYF
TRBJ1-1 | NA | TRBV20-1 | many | TGCAGTACCGGGGGGAGGATGAACACTGAAGCTTTCTTT | CSTGGRMNTEAFF
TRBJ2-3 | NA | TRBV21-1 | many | TGTGCCAGCAGCAAGGGCTCTAGCGGGAGTTTCGCAGATACGCAGTATTTT | CASSKGSSGSFADTQYF
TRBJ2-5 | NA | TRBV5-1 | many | TGCGCCAGCAGCTTGGAACCGGGGGCGGAAGAGACCCAGTACTTC | CASSLEPGAEETQYF
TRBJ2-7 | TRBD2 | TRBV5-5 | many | TGTGCCAGCAGCCCCCGACTAGCGGGGGTCTACGAGCAGTACTTC | CASSPRLAGVYEQYF
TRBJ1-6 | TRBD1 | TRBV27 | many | TGTGCCTCAGCCCGGACAGGTGAAAATTCACCCCTCCACTTT | CASARTGENSPLHF
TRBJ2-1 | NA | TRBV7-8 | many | TGTGCCATCCGCGAGTCGCTTAATGAGCAGTTCTTC | CAIRESLNEQFF
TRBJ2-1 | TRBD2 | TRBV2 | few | TGTGCCAGCACGGGACTAGCGGGGGGAATCCCCTACAATGAGCAGTTCTTC | CASTGLAGGIPYNEQFF
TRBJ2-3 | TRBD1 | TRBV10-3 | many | TGTGCCATCAGTGAGTCCGAACCTTCCACTGACAGGGCAAGCACAGATACGCAGTATTTT | CAISESEPSTDRASTDTQYF
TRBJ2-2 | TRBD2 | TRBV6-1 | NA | TGTGCCACTTCGGACTTAGCGGGACCTACCGGGGAGCTGTTTTTT | CATSDLAGPTGELFF
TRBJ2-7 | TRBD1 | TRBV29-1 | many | TGCAGCGTTGAAGACCCGGACAGGTACTACGAGCAGTACTTC | CSVEDPDRYYEQYF
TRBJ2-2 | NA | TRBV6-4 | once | TGTGCCAGCAGTGACTCGACTGACGCGAACACCGGGGAGCTGTTTTTT | CASSDSTDANTGELFF
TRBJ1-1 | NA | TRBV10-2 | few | TGCGCCAGCAGTGAGTCGGAGGGAACCGAGGCTTTCTTT | CASSESEGTEAFF
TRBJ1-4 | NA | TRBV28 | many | TGTGCCAGCAGCCACTGGACGGCTCACGTGGCTAATGAAAAACTGTTTTTT | CASSHWTAHVANEKLFF
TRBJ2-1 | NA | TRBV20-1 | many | TGCAGTGCTAGGGAGGAGAGGGACCCCTACAATGAGCAGTTCTTC | CSAREERDPYNEQFF
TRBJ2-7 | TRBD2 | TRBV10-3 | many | TGTGCCATCAATCCTAGCGGGACCCACGAGCAGTACTTC | CAINPSGTHEQYF
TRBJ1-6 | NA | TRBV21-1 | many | NA | CASSKWGIGSLYGSYNSPLHF
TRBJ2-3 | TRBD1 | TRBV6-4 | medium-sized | TGTGCCAGCAGTGACGGGACAGGGGGCACAGATACGCAGTATTTT | CASSDGTGGTDTQYF
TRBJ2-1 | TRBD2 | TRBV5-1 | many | TGCGCCAGCAGATCTAGCGGGACTAACTACAATGAGCAGTTCTTC | CASRSSGTNYNEQFF
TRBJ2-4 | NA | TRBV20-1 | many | TGCAGTGCCGAGGGACCGGTGGCCAAAAACATTCAGTACTTC | CSAEGPVAKNIQYF
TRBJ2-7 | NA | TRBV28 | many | TGTGCCAGCACTAATCGGGCGGAGGAGCAGTACTTC | CASTNRAEEQYF
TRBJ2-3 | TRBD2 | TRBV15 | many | TGTGCCACCAGCAGAGATAGCGGGGGGGCAGATACGCAGTATTTT | CATSRDSGGADTQYF
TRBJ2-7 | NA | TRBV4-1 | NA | TGCGCCAGCAGCCAAGATTCGGTCGGCTACGAGCAGTACTTC | CASSQDSVGYEQYF
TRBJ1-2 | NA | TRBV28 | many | TGTGCCAGCAGTCGCCCAGTCTACTATGGCTACACCTTC | CASSRPVYYGYTF
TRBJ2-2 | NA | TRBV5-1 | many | TGCGCCAGCAGCTTGGTTTCGGGCCACCGGGCCGGGGAGCTGTTTTTT | CASSLVSGHRAGELFF
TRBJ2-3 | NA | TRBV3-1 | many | TGTGCCAGCAGCCAAGGATGGGGGAGCACAGATACGCAGTATTTT | CASSQGWGSTDTQYF
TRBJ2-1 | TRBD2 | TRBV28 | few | TGTGCCAGCAGTTTTTGGGCTAGCGGGAGCCAGACCTACAATGAGCAGTTCTTC | CASSFWASGSQTYNEQFF
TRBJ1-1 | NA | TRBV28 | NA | TGTGCCAGCAGTTTAAGAAATAGAGCCAATGCTTTCTTT | CASSLRNRANAFF
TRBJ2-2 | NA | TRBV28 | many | TGTGCCAGCAGTTCCTCAGGGACGGGCACCGGGGAGCTGTTTTTT | CASSSSGTGTGELFF
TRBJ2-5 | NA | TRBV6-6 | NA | TGTGCCAGCAGTTCCAGGGGCCCAGAAGAGACCCAGTACTTC | CASSSRGPEETQYF
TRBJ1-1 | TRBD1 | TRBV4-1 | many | TGCGCCAGCAGCCCAGACCCGGACAGGGCAGGTGAAGCTTTCTTT | CASSPDPDRAGEAFF
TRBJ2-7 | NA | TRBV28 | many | TGTGCCAGCGGGGTCCCTTTGACCTACGAGCAGTACTTC | CASGVPLTYEQYF
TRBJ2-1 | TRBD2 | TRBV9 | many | TGTGCCAGCAGCGGGGGGACTAGCGGGAGCCCGGGCAATGAGCAGTTCTTC | CASSGGTSGSPGNEQFF
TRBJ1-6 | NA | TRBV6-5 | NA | TGTGCCAGCAGTTACGGGAATTCACCCCTCAACTTT | CASSYGNSPLNF